Below are 6 T cell receptor beta chains sequenced from a single sample in a study of T cells after posttransplantation cyclophosphamide. Sequencing used immunoSEQ multiplex PCR; TCRdb keeps in-frame clones, though not all of them. The table lists tens of thousands of clones, almost 99% of them singletons, with roughly 0.17% in the top ten. The naive gate required viable CD3+CD4+ or CD3+CD8+ cells with CCR7+CD45RA+CD45RO-CD95-CD27+CD28+ phenotype. The sequencing input was naive CD4+ T cells sorted from PBMCs. The receptors derive from a man aged 35 to 55 in good health, CMV-negative, and a related stem cell transplant donor.

This chain joins TRBV2 and TRBJ2-7; perhaps TRBD1 as D (5 bases). V was trimmed by 5 bases and J by 2 bases, leaving 10 bases between them. This CDR3 region has 13 residues. CDR1 and CDR2 from the germline V gene are SNHLY and FYNNEI. CDR3 nucleotides: TGTGCCAGCAGTCCCGACAGTACCTACGAGCAGTACTTC. Translated: CASSPDSTYEQYF.

The V and J genes are TRBV28 and TRBJ2-2; 8 positions agree with TRBD2. Germline-derived CDR1 and CDR2 are MDHEN and SYDVKM. Trimming cost V 5 bases and J 3 bases; bases outside gene matches: 5. The CDR3 sequence is 15 residues long. CDR3 DNA sequence: TGTGCCAGCAGTGTAACTAGCGGATACACCGGGGAGCTGTTTTTT. It yields the protein CASSVTSGYTGELFF.

The genes are TRBV28 and TRBJ1-5, with D uncertain. This CDR3 has 15 residues. Germline lookup yields CDR1 MDHEN and CDR2 SYDVKM. Trimming pared 6 bases from V and 4 bases from J, leaving 16 bases between. The CDR3, as DNA: TGTGCCAGCAGCCTTCATCGGGTCAAAAATCAGCCCCAGCATTTT. This encodes CASSLHRVKNQPQHF.

The chain uses TRBV5-1 and TRBJ2-3; 7 bases are shared with TRBD1. In germline, CDR1 is SGHRS, CDR2 YFSETQ. The CDR3 has 16 amino acids. V shed 0 bases and J 4 bases; nucleotides not matched to a gene: 8. As DNA, the CDR3 is TGCGCCAGCAGCTTGGCTCCAGGGGGTAGTGCAGATACGCAGTATTTT. Protein: CASSLAPGGSADTQYF.

The chain uses TRBV27 and TRBJ2-3, with D perhaps matching TRBD2 (6 bases). This CDR3 has 15 residues. The V end lost 1 base, the J end lost 5 bases, and 13 bases lay between the germline ends. In germline, CDR1 is MNHEY, CDR2 SMNVEV (reference sequence). CDR3 in amino acids: CASSLLGREVDTQYF. Here the CDR3 DNA reads TGTGCCAGCAGTTTATTAGGCAGGGAGGTAGATACGCAGTATTTT.

The chain carries TRBV30 and TRBJ1-1, with D possibly matching TRBD1 (5 bases). Between the trimmed V and J ends, which lost 1 base and 1 base, there was a span of 7 bases. CDR1 is GTSNPN, CDR2 SVGIG, per germline (reference sequence). CDR3 length: 13 amino acids. The CDR3 is CAWSEQENTEAFF. The DNA of the CDR3 is TGTGCCTGGAGTGAACAGGAGAACACTGAAGCTTTCTTT.